The next 31 T cell receptor beta chains were all read from a single sample in a study of cytomegalovirus exposure and HLA in healthy donors. Measured with immunoSEQ multiplex PCR; TCRdb has only the in-frame clones, and not every one. The sample carries over 250,000 clones, about 86% recorded once. Sequenced: PBMCs. These TCRs come from a woman in her late teens or twenties in good health and CMV-seronegative.

This chain links TRBV9 with TRBJ1-1; possible D gene TRBD1, 6 bases. The CDR3 spans 16 residues. Germline V lookup: CDR1 SGDLS, CDR2 YYNGEE. The V gene lost 3 bases and the J gene lost 0 bases, with 15 bases spanning the gap. The CDR3 protein is CASSADSVSMNTEAFF. The CDR3 nucleotides are TGTGCCAGCAGCGCGGACAGCGTCAGTATGAACACTGAAGCTTTCTTT.

The V call is TRBV29-1, the J call TRBJ2-2; 11 bases line up with TRBD1. Germline lookup yields CDR1 SQVTM and CDR2 ANQGSEA. This CDR3 has 18 amino acids. V lost 0 bases to trimming and J lost 5 bases; unmatched junction nucleotides: 11. CDR3 DNA sequence: TGCAGCGTTGAAGACCAGTCGTGGGGACAGGGGGGGACCGGGGAGCTGTTTTTT. The encoded protein is CSVEDQSWGQGGTGELFF.

The genes are TRBV23-1 and TRBJ2-7; D is ambiguous. TRBV23-1 is an ORF, with its function uncertain. Trimming stripped 7 bases from V and 4 bases from J, with 17 bases between. This CDR3 contains 14 residues. The CDR3 protein is CASMCEANTYEQYF. As DNA, the CDR3 is TGCGCCAGCATGTGTGAAGCGAACACGTACGAGCAGTACTTC.

The rearrangement uses TRBV13 and TRBJ2-5, with D tentatively TRBD2 (5 bases). The V and J ends lost 5 bases and 7 bases respectively, with 14 bases between them. Germline V lookup: CDR1 PRHDT, CDR2 FYEKMQ (reference sequence). The CDR3 consists of 13 residues. CDR3 protein: CASSEYDYATQYF. For the CDR3, the DNA is TGTGCCAGCAGCGAATACGACTACGCGACCCAGTACTTC.

This clone was counted a single time. The V and J genes are TRBV25-1 and TRBJ2-7, with a weak D call TRBD1 (6 bases). CDR3 size: 16 residues. From germline, CDR1 is MGHDK and CDR2 SYGVNS. Between the trimmed V and J ends, which lost 4 bases and 4 bases, there was a span of 20 bases. The CDR3 DNA reads TGTGCCAGCAGTGTCTTAGCCGGGACAAGATTATACGAGCAGTACTTC. Translation: CASSVLAGTRLYEQYF.

V gene TRBV18 combines with J gene TRBJ2-7, with D maybe TRBD1 (6 bases). The CDR3 totals 15 residues. Trimming took off 3 bases at V and 0 bases at J, with 12 bases between the two ends. Germline V gives CDR1 KGHSH, CDR2 LQKENI. The CDR3 DNA reads TGTGCCAGCTCACCCAACAGGGACGTCTCCTACGAGCAGTACTTC. This sequence encodes CASSPNRDVSYEQYF. Full variable domain (remainder filled in from reference TRBV18 and TRBJ2-7): NAGVMQNPRHLVRRRGQEARLRCSPMKGHSHVYWYRQLPEEGLKFMVYLQKENIIDESGMPKERFSAEFPKEGPSILRIQQVVRGDSAAYFCASSPNRDVSYEQYFGPGTRLTVT.

The CDR3 here is CASNTGTSGGGANEQFF. The DNA of the CDR3 is TGTGCCAGCAACACCGGGACTAGCGGGGGGGGAGCCAATGAGCAGTTCTTC. The chain is built from TRBV28 and TRBJ2-1, with TRBD2 identical over 16 bases. Losses at the gene ends were 7 bases for V and 6 bases for J; bases not matched to a gene: 9. The CDR3 covers 17 residues. CDR1 and CDR2 (germline): MDHEN, SYDVKM.

The rearrangement links TRBV30 to TRBJ1-2, with 10 bases identical to TRBD1. V gave up 2 bases and J gave up 6 bases; unmatched junction bases: 6. The germline V gene has CDR1 GTSNPN and CDR2 SVGIG (reference sequence). The CDR3 is 14 amino acids. This CDR3 reads CAWSSGQGPDGYTF. CDR3 nucleotide sequence: TGTGCCTGGAGTTCGGGACAGGGGCCAGATGGCTACACCTTC.

The chain recombines TRBV7-9 with TRBJ2-1; 7 bases match TRBD1. J was trimmed by 1 base and V by 4 bases; bases with no gene match: 4. CDR1 is SEHNR, CDR2 FQNEAQ, per germline (reference sequence). CDR3 length equals 15 residues. The CDR3 is CASSSTGLSYNEQFF. The CDR3 nucleotides are TGTGCCAGCAGCTCGACAGGGCTATCCTACAATGAGCAGTTCTTC.

Ten or more counts support this clone. The chain carries TRBV6-5 and TRBJ1-1, with a possible D match to TRBD1 (6 bases). In germline, CDR1 is MNHEY, CDR2 SVGAGI. The CDR3 is made up of 16 amino acids. V lost 3 bases to trimming and J lost 4 bases, with 18 bases between them. In nucleotides, the CDR3 is TGTGCCAGCAGTTATGCGGTCCTACAGGGTCCCACTGAAGCTTTCTTT. As protein: CASSYAVLQGPTEAFF.

This clone was seen once. V is TRBV30 and J is TRBJ1-1; D uncertain. V lost 4 bases, J lost 0 bases, and 9 bases lay in between. The CDR3 sequence is 13 residues long. CDR1 and CDR2 (germline): GTSNPN, SVGIG (reference sequence). Here the CDR3 reads CAWTVLMNTEAFF. As DNA, the CDR3 is TGTGCCTGGACAGTCTTGATGAACACTGAAGCTTTCTTT.

This clone was counted between two and nine times. The chain is built from TRBV6-1 and TRBJ2-7; the D gene is possibly TRBD1 (6 bases). CDR3 length: 14 amino acids. Trimming shortened V by 10 bases and J by 2 bases, and 18 bases separated the two germline ends. From germline, CDR1 is MNHNS and CDR2 SASEGT. DNA for the CDR3: TGTGCCATCAAGTCGGCAGGGGACCCCTACGAGCAGTACTTC. This encodes CAIKSAGDPYEQYF.

V gene TRBV5-4 combines with J gene TRBJ2-1; D is ambiguous. With 2 bases removed from V and 0 bases from J, the gap between germline ends came to 9 bases. Germline values: CDR1 SGHNT, CDR2 YYREEE (reference sequence). The CDR3 extends over 15 amino acids. CDR3 DNA: TGTGCCAGCAGCTTCGACTTCTACTCCTACAATGAGCAGTTCTTC. Its protein product is CASSFDFYSYNEQFF.

V and J are TRBV5-1 and TRBJ1-1; no firm D call. Trimming pared 1 base from V and 2 bases from J, leaving 6 bases between. CDR1 and CDR2 from the germline V gene are SGHRS and YFSETQ. This CDR3 comprises 13 residues. CDR3 region: CASSLTLNTEAFF. CDR3 nucleotides: TGCGCCAGCAGCTTGACTCTCAACACTGAAGCTTTCTTT.

CDR3 loop: CASSLAGGSYNEQFF. In nucleotides, the CDR3 is TGCGCCAGCAGCCTAGCGGGGGGGTCCTACAATGAGCAGTTCTTC. The genes are TRBV4-1 and TRBJ2-1, with TRBD2 identical over 11 bases. CDR1 and CDR2 from the germline V gene are MGHRA and YSYEKL. The CDR3 has 15 residues. V was pared by 4 bases and J by 1 base, with 0 bases of the junction left unmatched.

The chain uses TRBV9 and TRBJ2-3, with 9 bases identical to TRBD1. Losses at the gene ends were 0 bases for V and 5 bases for J; bases not matched to a gene: 10. The germline V gene has CDR1 SGDLS and CDR2 YYNGEE. CDR3 length: 17 amino acids. The CDR3 nucleotides are TGTGCCAGCAGCGTAGCGCAACCGGACAGGGGAGAAGATACGCAGTATTTT. Translation gives CASSVAQPDRGEDTQYF.

This clone was detected only a few times. The V and J genes are TRBV6-5 and TRBJ1-2; D unresolved. The germline gives CDR1 MNHEY, CDR2 SVGAGI. With 4 bases removed from V and 8 bases from J, the gap between germline ends came to 14 bases. The CDR3 totals 13 residues. CDR3 sequence: CASSSPQRGGYTF. CDR3 nucleotide sequence: TGTGCCAGCAGTTCCCCCCAGCGGGGAGGCTACACCTTC.

The V gene is TRBV30, the J gene TRBJ1-2; perhaps TRBD1 as D (6 bases). This CDR3 has 16 residues. CDR1 is GTSNPN and CDR2 is SVGIG in the germline V gene (reference sequence). Between the trimmed V and J ends, which lost 4 bases and 7 bases, there was a span of 25 bases. CDR3: CAWTTLGEGVGFGYTF. CDR3 in DNA: TGTGCCTGGACCACCCTGGGGGAGGGGGTGGGATTTGGCTACACCTTC.

The chain employs TRBV7-2 and TRBJ1-2; tentatively, D is TRBD1 (6 bases). CDR1 is SGHTA, CDR2 FQGNSA, per germline. The CDR3 is 13 residues long. V shed 5 bases and J shed 6 bases, with 13 bases lying between them. CDR3 amino acids: CASSPLRQDGYTF. In DNA, the CDR3 is TGTGCCAGCAGCCCACTTCGACAGGATGGCTACACCTTC. The complete variable domain, with remaining parts taken from reference TRBV7-2 and TRBJ1-2, reads GAGVSQSPSNKVTEKGKDVELRCDPISGHTALYWYRQSLGQGLEFLIYFQGNSAPDKSGLPSDRFSAERTGGSVSTLTIQRTQQEDSAVYLCASSPLRQDGYTFGSGTRLTVV.

The CDR3 DNA reads as TGTGCCAGCAGCTTAGATCTGGCGGAAGCTGGAAACACCATATATTTT. Protein: CASSLDLAEAGNTIYF. The chain is built from TRBV11-2 and TRBJ1-3; D remains unclear. Germline V lookup: CDR1 SGHAT, CDR2 FQNNGV. With 0 bases removed from V and 2 bases from J, the gap between germline ends came to 11 bases. There are 16 residues in the CDR3.

This clone appeared a few times. The chain combines TRBV5-1 with TRBJ2-2, with a tentative D call TRBD1 (6 bases). Germline V gene data show CDR1 as SGHRS and CDR2 as YFSETQ. CDR3 length: 12 amino acids. Trimming took 9 bases from V and 4 from J, leaving 10 bases between them. The DNA of the CDR3 is TGCGCCACCTCCAGGGGCACCGGGGAGCTGTTTTTT. Protein sequence: CATSRGTGELFF.

The CDR3: CASSDSYYGYTF. Here the CDR3 DNA reads TGCGCCAGCAGTGATTCATACTATGGCTACACCTTC. V is TRBV10-1 and J is TRBJ1-2; no reliable D call. This CDR3 contains 12 residues. V shed 3 bases and J shed 3 bases, with 5 bases lying between them. CDR1 and CDR2 (germline): WNHNN, SYGVQD (reference sequence).

The rearrangement uses TRBV5-1 and TRBJ2-1, with 9 bases aligning to TRBD2. The J segment lost 6 bases and the V segment lost 1 base, leaving 5 bases of the junction unmatched. The CDR3 has 15 residues. Germline V gene sequence: CDR1 SGHRS, CDR2 YFSETQ. The CDR3 DNA reads TGCGCCAGCAGCTTGTTAGCGGGGGCCTTCAATGAGCAGTTCTTC. As protein: CASSLLAGAFNEQFF. Variable domain in full (rest from reference TRBV5-1 and TRBJ2-1): KAGVTQTPRYLIKTRGQQVTLSCSPISGHRSVSWYQQTPGQGLQFLFEYFSETQRNKGNFPGRFSGRQFSNSRSEMNVSTLELGDSALYLCASSLLAGAFNEQFFGPGTRLTVL.

The CDR3 spells CASSLGGSLDTQYF. The DNA of the CDR3 is TGTGCCAGCAGCTTAGGGGGCTCATTGGATACGCAGTATTTT. This sequence joins TRBV7-9 and TRBJ2-3; D is perhaps TRBD1 (5 bases). The CDR3 spans 14 residues. Germline-derived CDR1 and CDR2 are SEHNR and FQNEAQ (reference sequence). With 1 base removed from V and 6 bases from J, the gap between germline ends came to 11 bases. Supplemented by reference TRBV7-9 and TRBJ2-3, the full variable domain reads DTGVSQNPRHKITKRGQNVTFRCDPISEHNRLYWYRQTLGQGPEFLTYFQNEAQLEKSRLLSDRFSAERPKGSFSTLEIQRTEQGDSAMYLCASSLGGSLDTQYFGPGTRLTVL.

The rearrangement links TRBV4-1 to TRBJ2-5; 9 positions agree with TRBD1. From germline, CDR1 is MGHRA and CDR2 YSYEKL. This CDR3 is 17 amino acids long. Losses at the gene ends were 0 bases for V and 2 bases for J; bases not matched to a gene: 7. The CDR3 loop reads CASSQEGGTGRQETQYF. CDR3 DNA: TGCGCCAGCAGCCAAGAAGGTGGGACAGGGAGACAAGAGACCCAGTACTTC.

This rearrangement joins TRBV4-3 to TRBJ2-7; TRBD2 matches at 12 bases. J gave up 3 bases and V 1 base, and 4 bases lay outside the gene matches. CDR3 length equals 16 residues. The germline V gene encodes CDR1 LGHNA and CDR2 YSLEER. The CDR3 region is CASSQGLAGAYYEQYF. The DNA of the CDR3 is TGCGCCAGCAGCCAAGGACTAGCGGGGGCCTACTACGAGCAGTACTTC.

Points on this clone: The junction differs from germline at one of its ends, possibly a read error. The CDR3, as DNA: TGTGCTAGCAGCTTAAACGTGGGCAGCGGGGAGCTGTTTTTT. Amino acids: CASSLNVGSGELFF. J is TRBJ2-2 and V is TRBV7-7, with no clear D. The CDR3 has 14 residues. CDR1 and CDR2 (germline): SSHAT, FNYEAQ (reference sequence).

V usage is TRBV5-1 and J usage is TRBJ2-7; D gene unclear. The CDR3 length is 16 residues. Germline V CDR1 and CDR2: SGHRS, YFSETQ. The V end was cut by 0 bases, the J end by 9 bases, with 22 bases between. The CDR3, as DNA: TGCGCCAGCAGCTTGGGCCCGACAAGCTCCCCCGGTGCGCAGTACTTC. Residues: CASSLGPTSSPGAQYF. Variable domain in full (rest from reference TRBV5-1 and TRBJ2-7): KAGVTQTPRYLIKTRGQQVTLSCSPISGHRSVSWYQQTPGQGLQFLFEYFSETQRNKGNFPGRFSGRQFSNSRSEMNVSTLELGDSALYLCASSLGPTSSPGAQYFGPGTRLTVT.

This chain connects TRBV27 to TRBJ2-7, with TRBD1 as a possible D gene (5 bases). The CDR3 is made up of 17 amino acids. CDR1 is MNHEY, CDR2 SMNVEV, per germline (reference sequence). V gave up 5 bases and J gave up 2 bases, with 22 bases separating them. CDR3 residues: CASSGQGNPAITYEQYF. As DNA, the CDR3 is TGTGCCAGCAGTGGGCAGGGCAACCCCGCTATAACCTACGAGCAGTACTTC.

This chain uses TRBV11-3 with TRBJ1-1; 10 nucleotides agree with TRBD1. CDR3 length equals 16 residues. V was pared by 4 bases and J by 4 bases, with 9 bases of the junction left unmatched. Germline CDR1 and CDR2: SGHNT and YENEEA. The CDR3 protein is CASSSRDRGGGTEAFF. The CDR3 DNA reads TGTGCCAGCAGCTCGCGGGACAGGGGAGGCGGCACTGAAGCTTTCTTT.

V and J are TRBV11-2 and TRBJ2-7; 7 nucleotides align to TRBD1. Germline-derived CDR1 and CDR2 are SGHAT and FQNNGV. The CDR3 extends over 16 amino acids. V gave up 5 bases and J gave up 0 bases; unmatched junction bases: 10. DNA for the CDR3: TGTGCCAGCAGCGGCCACGGGACAGCCCTCTCCTACGAGCAGTACTTC. The encoded protein is CASSGHGTALSYEQYF. Based on the CDR3 plus reference TRBV11-2 and TRBJ2-7, the full variable domain is EAGVAQSPRYKIIEKRQSVAFWCNPISGHATLYWYQQILGQGPKLLIQFQNNGVVDDSQLPKDRFSAERLKGVDSTLKIQPAKLEDSAVYLCASSGHGTALSYEQYFGPGTRLTVT.